A selection of T cell receptor beta chains follows, all from one sample in a study of blood T cell repertoires in COVID-19. The table came from immunoSEQ multiplex PCR; TCRdb's copy has only in-frame clones and leaves some out. The sample records 150,000 to 200,000 clones, more than 75% being singletons. Sequencing was carried out using peripheral blood. The receptors stem from a human donor in a cohort sampled during active COVID-19. Both conserved end residues are part of each CDR3. Each record gives: D gene, clone size, J gene, V gene, CDR3 DNA, CDR3 protein. A D gene is named only where the DNA matches it firmly. Not all rows give a size; the values are once, few, many and, for expanded clones, a class.

NA | NA | TRBJ1-5 | TRBV2 | TGTGCCAGCAGTGAAGCGCGAGGGAGTCAGCCCCAGCATTTT | CASSEARGSQPQHF
TRBD2 | NA | TRBJ2-1 | TRBV19 | TGTGCCAGTAGCATTAGCGGGAGTGGGGGTGAGCAGTTCTTC | CASSISGSGGEQFF
TRBD2 | NA | TRBJ2-3 | TRBV14 | TGTGCCAGCAGCCAAGTCCCCGGGACTAGCGGCCTCCGACAGGATACGCAGTATTTT | CASSQVPGTSGLRQDTQYF
NA | once | TRBJ2-2 | TRBV6-4 | TGTGCCAGCAGGGGGCCGAACACCGGGGAGCTGTTTTTT | CASRGPNTGELFF
NA | NA | TRBJ2-7 | TRBV7-8 | TGTGCCAGCAGCACCACCGGGGCTGACAGGACCGCAGAGGGGAACTACGAGCAGTACTTC | CASSTTGADRTAEGNYEQYF
TRBD1 | NA | TRBJ1-6 | TRBV30 | TGTGCCTGGAGGTCCGGGACAGCGAGCTCCTATAATTCACCCCTCCACTTT | CAWRSGTASSYNSPLHF
NA | NA | TRBJ2-1 | TRBV19 | TGTGCCAGTAGTACTCAACAGGGCTCCTACAATGAGCAGTTCTTC | CASSTQQGSYNEQFF
NA | NA | TRBJ1-2 | TRBV5-4 | TGTGCCAGCAGCAACCCCGGGATAAAAATTAACTATGGCTACACCTTC | CASSNPGIKINYGYTF
NA | once | TRBJ1-2 | TRBV5-5 | TGTGCCAGCAGCTTAGGGGGGGGCGGCGGCTACACCTTC | CASSLGGGGGYTF
TRBD1 | NA | TRBJ2-7 | TRBV5-1 | TGCGCCAGCAGCCGACCGGGACAGGCATTGGAGCAGTACTTC | CASSRPGQALEQYF
TRBD2 | NA | TRBJ2-1 | TRBV7-8 | TGTGCCAGCAGCCATGGACTAGTGGAGTACTTGGGTGAGCAGTTCTTC | CASSHGLVEYLGEQFF